The rows below give T cell receptor beta chains drawn from one sample of a study of blood T cell repertoires in COVID-19. Data came from immunoSEQ multiplex PCR; TCRdb stores just in-frame clones and leaves some out. The table lists some 130,000 clones, approximately 70% of them singletons, with approximately 2% in the top ten. The specimen sequenced was peripheral blood. The source is a woman in her 70s with acute or convalescent COVID-19. The CDR3 runs from the conserved cysteine through the conserved F or W. A D gene is named only where the DNA matches it firmly. Expanded clones are given a class, and other clones once, few, many or no size at all.

D: TRBD2
V: TRBV11-2
size: NA
J: TRBJ2-1
DNA: TGTGCCAGCAGCCGAACGGGCCTAGCGGGTGGCCATGAGCAGTTCTTC
CDR3: CASSRTGLAGGHEQFF

D: NA
V: TRBV3-1/TRBV3-2
size: NA
J: TRBJ1-6
DNA: TGTGCCAGCAGCCCTCAACGACAGGTCCATAGTTCACCCCTCCACTTT
CDR3: CASSPQRQVHSSPLHF

D: TRBD2
V: TRBV2
size: many
J: TRBJ2-2
DNA: TGTGCCAGCAGTGGAAATAGCGGGGGGACCGGGGAGCTGTTTTTT
CDR3: CASSGNSGGTGELFF

D: TRBD1
V: TRBV18
size: NA
J: TRBJ2-4
DNA: TGTGCCAGCTGGACAGGGGCAGCGGGAAACATTCAGTACTTC
CDR3: CASWTGAAGNIQYF

D: NA
V: TRBV3-1/TRBV3-2
size: NA
J: TRBJ2-7
DNA: TGTGCCAGCAGCCAAGATCCTGAGGCTCCAGAACGATTC
CDR3: CASSQDPEAPERF

D: NA
V: TRBV6-2/TRBV6-3
size: few
J: TRBJ2-5
DNA: TGTGCCAGCAGTTACTCGGCAGGGGAGGGGGAAGAGACCCAGTACTTC
CDR3: CASSYSAGEGEETQYF

D: TRBD2
V: TRBV5-4
size: NA
J: TRBJ2-7
DNA: TGTGCCAGCAGCCGACCCCTAGCGGGGGCGACCTACGAGCAGTACTTC
CDR3: CASSRPLAGATYEQYF

D: NA
V: TRBV29-1
size: NA
J: TRBJ1-1
DNA: TGCAGCGTCGCGGGGCTTGGGGGACGGACTGAAGCTTTCTTT
CDR3: CSVAGLGGRTEAFF

D: NA
V: TRBV6-5
size: NA
J: TRBJ2-7
DNA: TGTGCCAGCAGATATAACTACGAGCAGTACTTC
CDR3: CASRYNYEQYF

D: NA
V: TRBV12-3/TRBV12-4
size: many
J: TRBJ1-6
DNA: TGTGCCAGCAGTCGTGGACAGACTTCACCCCTCCACTTT
CDR3: CASSRGQTSPLHF

D: NA
V: TRBV25-1
size: NA
J: TRBJ2-7
DNA: TGTGCCAGTAGCACGATAAGGGGGTTCGAGCAGTACTTC
CDR3: CASSTIRGFEQYF

D: TRBD1
V: TRBV5-1
size: NA
J: TRBJ1-3
DNA: TGCGCCAGCAGCTTGGGGGACAGTGGAAACACCATATATTTT
CDR3: CASSLGDSGNTIYF

D: TRBD1
V: TRBV5-1
size: NA
J: TRBJ2-5
DNA: TGCGCCAGCAGCCTAGGGGACAGACAAGAGACCCAGTACTTC
CDR3: CASSLGDRQETQYF

D: TRBD1
V: TRBV29-1
size: NA
J: TRBJ2-7
DNA: TGCAGCGTTCGGACAGGGCCAGGGCACGAGCAGTACTTC
CDR3: CSVRTGPGHEQYF

D: NA
V: TRBV5-4
size: once
J: TRBJ2-3
DNA: TGTGCCAGCAGCTTCGCGGAGGGTACAGATACGCAGTATTTT
CDR3: CASSFAEGTDTQYF

D: TRBD1
V: TRBV2
size: few
J: TRBJ2-3
DNA: TGTGCCAGCAGTGATTGGCAGGGGGCCACAGATACGCAGTATTTT
CDR3: CASSDWQGATDTQYF

D: TRBD1
V: TRBV9
size: once
J: TRBJ2-7
DNA: TGTGCCAGCAGCGTAGGAGGGACAGGCCAATTCGAGCAGTACTTC
CDR3: CASSVGGTGQFEQYF

D: TRBD1
V: TRBV4-1
size: NA
J: TRBJ2-2
DNA: TGCGCCAGCAGCCAAGTAGGGACAGGGTACACCGGGGAGCTGTTTTTT
CDR3: CASSQVGTGYTGELFF

D: TRBD1
V: TRBV27
size: NA
J: TRBJ2-7
DNA: TGTGCCAGCAGTTTAGGGACAGGGTCCTACGAGCAGTACTTC
CDR3: CASSLGTGSYEQYF

D: NA
V: TRBV7-9
size: NA
J: TRBJ1-4
DNA: TGTGCCAGCAGCTTAGGCACAGAATTTATTTTT
CDR3: CASSLGTEFIF

D: TRBD1
V: TRBV3-1/TRBV3-2
size: NA
J: TRBJ1-1
DNA: TGTGCCAGCAGCCAAGGTACAGGGGGCACTGAAGCTTTCTTT
CDR3: CASSQGTGGTEAFF

D: TRBD1
V: TRBV28
size: NA
J: TRBJ1-5
DNA: TGTGCCAGCAGTCCGGGGCCCGGGACAGGGGGAGGGCAGCCCCAGCATTTT
CDR3: CASSPGPGTGGGQPQHF

D: TRBD1
V: TRBV7-2
size: NA
J: TRBJ2-1
DNA: TGTGCCAGCAGATTAGTGGGACAGTTGGTGCAGTTCTTC
CDR3: CASRLVGQLVQFF

D: TRBD1
V: TRBV24-1
size: NA
J: TRBJ2-1
DNA: TGTGCCACCAGTGATTGGGGCCCGGGACAGGGGGAATATCAGCTCTTC
CDR3: CATSDWGPGQGEYQLF

D: NA
V: TRBV28
size: NA
J: TRBJ2-2
DNA: TGTGCCAGCAGTTCTGGGGCCAGTTACACCGGGGAGCTGTTTTTT
CDR3: CASSSGASYTGELFF

D: NA
V: TRBV30
size: NA
J: TRBJ1-1
DNA: TGTGCCTGGAGTCTTGCCGAGAGCCTAGGGGGAGCTTTCTTT
CDR3: CAWSLAESLGGAFF

D: NA
V: TRBV11-2
size: few
J: TRBJ2-3
DNA: TGTGCCAGCAGCCCAAACACAGATACGCAGTATTTT
CDR3: CASSPNTDTQYF

D: NA
V: TRBV5-4
size: NA
J: TRBJ1-2
DNA: TGTGCCAGCAGCTCGCCTCTTGGTGACGGCGGAGGCTACACCTTC
CDR3: CASSSPLGDGGGYTF

D: TRBD1
V: TRBV6-1
size: few
J: TRBJ2-1
DNA: TGTGCCAGCAGTGAACTCAGGGGGCTTTCCTACAATGAGCAGTTCTTC
CDR3: CASSELRGLSYNEQFF

D: NA
V: TRBV9
size: NA
J: TRBJ2-5
DNA: TGTGCCAGCAGCGTAGGTCCCCTCAGTCTAGAGGGGACCCAGTACTTC
CDR3: CASSVGPLSLEGTQYF

D: NA
V: TRBV19
size: NA
J: TRBJ2-3
DNA: TGTGCCAGTAGTCCCGGGACACCAGATACGCAGTATTTT
CDR3: CASSPGTPDTQYF

D: NA
V: TRBV7-2
size: few
J: TRBJ2-5
DNA: TGTGCCAGCAGCTTATCCCGGGGATTAGAGACCCAGTACTTC
CDR3: CASSLSRGLETQYF

D: TRBD1
V: TRBV6-5
size: NA
J: TRBJ2-7
DNA: TGTGCCAGCAGCGGGACAGGGGAAGACGAGCAGTACTTC
CDR3: CASSGTGEDEQYF

D: TRBD2
V: TRBV5-1
size: NA
J: TRBJ2-5
DNA: TGCGCCAGCAGCCGGACTAGCGGTGCCGGCAACCACCAAGAGACCCAGTACTTC
CDR3: CASSRTSGAGNHQETQYF

D: TRBD1
V: TRBV19
size: NA
J: TRBJ1-2
DNA: TGTGCCAGTAGTATTAGCGTTCCGGGACAGCTTTATGGCTACACCTTC
CDR3: CASSISVPGQLYGYTF

D: TRBD2
V: TRBV3-1/TRBV3-2
size: NA
J: TRBJ2-1
DNA: TGTGCCAGCAGCCATCGGGGACTAGCGGGAGGAGGTGAGCAGTTCTTC
CDR3: CASSHRGLAGGGEQFF

D: TRBD1
V: TRBV27
size: NA
J: TRBJ2-3
DNA: TGTGCCAGCAGCCCCTGGGACAGGCGCACAGATACGCAGTATTTT
CDR3: CASSPWDRRTDTQYF

D: TRBD1
V: TRBV4-1
size: few
J: TRBJ1-6
DNA: TGCGCCAGCAGGGATTCCGGGACAGGGGCTTCACCCCTCCACTTT
CDR3: CASRDSGTGASPLHF

D: NA
V: TRBV7-9
size: NA
J: TRBJ2-2
DNA: TGTGCCAGCAGCCTCAGGAACACCGGGGAGCTGTTTTTT
CDR3: CASSLRNTGELFF

D: TRBD1
V: TRBV15
size: NA
J: TRBJ1-4
DNA: TGTGCCACCAGCAGAGATCAACGGGACAGGGTTAATGAAAAACTGTTTTTT
CDR3: CATSRDQRDRVNEKLFF

D: NA
V: TRBV28
size: NA
J: TRBJ2-5
DNA: TGTGCCAGCAGCCACTTGGAGACCCAGTACTTC
CDR3: CASSHLETQYF

D: NA
V: TRBV21-1
size: NA
J: TRBJ1-4
DNA: TGTGCCAGCAGCGGATACAGGGGGATTGGTGAAAAACTGTTTTTT
CDR3: CASSGYRGIGEKLFF

D: TRBD1
V: TRBV27
size: NA
J: TRBJ1-6
DNA: TGTGCCAGCAGTTTGGGACAGGGAGGCTCCTATAATTCACCCCTCCACTTT
CDR3: CASSLGQGGSYNSPLHF

D: NA
V: TRBV4-1
size: NA
J: TRBJ1-4
DNA: TGCGCCAGCAGCCAAGCGGGGTCCGGCCTTAATGAAAAACTGTTTTTT
CDR3: CASSQAGSGLNEKLFF

D: TRBD1
V: TRBV5-8
size: NA
J: TRBJ1-5
DNA: TGTGCCAGCAGCAAAGACAGGGGGTGGATTCAGCCCCAGCATTTT
CDR3: CASSKDRGWIQPQHF